The 2 T cell receptor beta chains listed next were all sequenced from one sample in a study of blood T cell repertoires in COVID-19. Some clones are missing from TCRdb's copy, which holds only in-frame ones; the method was immunoSEQ multiplex PCR. The repertoire has roughly 120,000 clones, roughly 88% of them found once; the top ten carry about 5.4%. Sequencing used peripheral blood. These TCRs come from a human donor in a cohort sampled during active COVID-19.

The rearrangement uses TRBV2 and TRBJ1-2; the D is unclear. Trimming removed 4 bases from V and 6 bases from J, with 12 bases in between. The germline gives CDR1 SNHLY, CDR2 FYNNEI. The CDR3 runs to 13 residues. CDR3 nucleotide sequence: TGTGCCAGCAGTGGTCAGGATTCTAATGGCTACACCTTC. This gives the protein CASSGQDSNGYTF.

The gene calls are TRBV7-9 and TRBJ2-3; 11 positions match TRBD2. The CDR3 runs 17 residues. The V gene end was trimmed by 0 bases and the J gene end by 0 bases; junction bases not matched to a gene: 2. Germline CDR1 reads SEHNR; CDR2 reads FQNEAQ (reference sequence). The CDR3 region is CASSLALAGGSTDTQYF. The CDR3 bases are TGTGCCAGCAGCTTAGCTTTAGCGGGAGGGAGCACAGATACGCAGTATTTT.